The 12 T cell receptor beta chains below all came from one sample that was sequenced in a study of T-cell memory formation after mild COVID-19. TCRdb passed the 5' RACE reads through MiXCR, listing each CDR3 protein once. The top ten clones hold just over 8% of a sample with 580,000 or so distinct CDR3 sequences, around 15% of them seen once. The sample comprised PBMCs or a T cell subset sorted from them (not recorded which). These receptors came from an adult woman who had mild COVID-19 (a few samples of this study predate the infection). Cell type and time point are not known.

The V gene is TRBV11-2, the J gene TRBJ2-5; D is ambiguous. Per the germline V gene, CDR1 is SGHAT and CDR2 is FQNNGV. V lost 1 base and J 5 bases, leaving 14 bases between the germline ends. This CDR3 is built from 15 residues. CDR3 sequence reads: CASSLAGHYGETQYF. In DNA form, the CDR3 reads TGTGCCAGCAGCTTAGCCGGCCATTACGGGGAGACCCAGTACTTC.

This clonotype was observed a handful of times. The V and J genes are TRBV18 and TRBJ1-5, with D uncertain. The V gene's germline CDR1 is KGHSH and CDR2 LQKENI. The V end lost 5 bases, the J end lost 6 bases, and 11 bases lay between the germline ends. The CDR3 covers 13 residues. Written as DNA, the CDR3 is TGTGCCAGCTCATCGAGCGAAGGTCAGCCCCAGCATTTT. Translation: CASSSSEGQPQHF.

This clonotype has at least ten counts. The V gene is TRBV7-2, the J gene TRBJ1-1, with D tentatively TRBD1 (6 bases). This CDR3 has 13 amino acids. Trimming left V 1 base short and J 5 bases short, with 8 bases between. Germline V gene data show CDR1 as SGHTA and CDR2 as FQGNSA. The CDR3 region has the DNA TGTGCCAGCAGCTTAGACAGGGCAACTGAAGCTTTCTTT. Translated: CASSLDRATEAFF.

The chain uses TRBV7-6 and TRBJ2-1, with 9 bases aligning to TRBD1. The CDR3 has 16 residues. Germline-derived CDR1 and CDR2 are SGHVS and FNYEAQ. V was pared by 2 bases and J by 5 bases, with 7 bases of the junction left unmatched. The CDR3 reads CASSLSQGQGHNEQFF. CDR3 nucleotide sequence: TGTGCCAGCAGCTTATCCCAGGGACAGGGACACAATGAGCAGTTCTTC.

In its sample, this clonotype was seen many times. One junction end does not reproduce the germline sequence, and a read error may be involved. V usage is TRBV11-1 and J usage is TRBJ2-1; no definite D call. CDR1 is SGHAT and CDR2 is FQDESV in the germline V gene (reference sequence). This CDR3 comprises 12 residues. The CDR3 region has the DNA TGTGCCAGCAGCTTGGTCTACGATGAGCAGTTCTTC. This translates into CASSLVYDEQFF.

V and J are TRBV7-9 and TRBJ2-2; maybe TRBD1 (5 bases). The CDR3 spans 14 residues. Trimming took 5 bases from V and 4 from J, leaving 11 bases between them. Germline-derived CDR1 and CDR2 are SEHNR and FQNEAQ (reference sequence). CDR3 protein: CASSDWGSTGELFF. The CDR3 DNA reads as TGTGCCAGCAGCGACTGGGGCAGCACCGGGGAGCTGTTTTTT.

The chain is built from TRBV29-1 and TRBJ1-1, with 7 bases aligning to TRBD1. CDR3 size: 13 residues. J gave up 10 bases and V 5 bases, and 13 bases lay outside the gene matches. CDR1 and CDR2 (germline): SQVTM, ANQGSEA. The CDR3 bases are TGCAGCGTTAACACAGGGGTGGCCTTTGGAGCTTTCTTT. This gives the protein CSVNTGVAFGAFF.

This chain connects TRBV6-5 to TRBJ2-5, with D perhaps being TRBD1 or TRBD2 (5 bases each). The germline V gene encodes CDR1 MNHEY and CDR2 SVGAGI. The CDR3 loop spans 16 amino acids. Trimming took off 0 bases at V and 4 bases at J, with 15 bases between the two ends. The CDR3 loop reads CASSYSFLLRGETQYF. The CDR3 DNA follows: TGTGCCAGCAGTTACTCGTTTTTATTGAGGGGAGAGACCCAGTACTTC.

Worth noting for this clonotype: At one boundary the junction diverges from the germline segment, which might be a read error. CDR3 in amino acids: CASSLRGNTEDFF. CDR3 nucleotides: TGTGCCAGCAGCCTCCGGGGGAACACTGAAGATTTCTTT. V usage is TRBV6-5 and J usage is TRBJ1-1, with TRBD1 as a possible D gene (5 bases). The CDR3 length is 13 residues. Germline V CDR1 and CDR2: MNHEY, SVGAGI.

This clonotype was picked up a small number of times. The V gene is TRBV4-1, the J gene TRBJ1-5; D is uncertain. CDR3 size: 15 residues. Germline V gene data show CDR1 as MGHRA and CDR2 as YSYEKL. Trimming removed 1 base at V and 7 bases at J, with 14 bases between. CDR3 in amino acids: CASSQGNRVGQPQHF. DNA of the CDR3: TGCGCCAGCAGCCAAGGGAATCGAGTGGGCCAGCCCCAGCATTTT.

This clonotype was found a few times. The genes are TRBV6-2 or TRBV6-3 and TRBJ2-7; tentatively, D is TRBD1 (5 bases). The CDR3 consists of 14 residues. The germline gives CDR1 MNHEY, CDR2 SVGEGT. Trimming left V 2 bases short and J 5 bases short, with 13 bases between. The chain's CDR3 is CASSYLSGHNEQYF. CDR3 DNA sequence: TGTGCCAGCAGTTACCTGTCCGGACACAACGAGCAGTACTTC.

This clonotype has a handful of counts. The chain joins TRBV2 to TRBJ2-7; D is unresolved. Trimming took off 6 bases at V and 2 bases at J, with 14 bases between the two ends. CDR3 length: 14 residues. Germline V CDR1 and CDR2: SNHLY, FYNNEI. The CDR3 protein is CASRPGDGAYEQYF. The CDR3 nucleotides are TGTGCCAGCAGGCCTGGCGACGGAGCCTACGAGCAGTACTTC.